This TCR beta chain originates from a study of blood T cell repertoires in COVID-19. Looking at the study overall: PBMCs, B-cell-depleted T cells, or T cells were the source of the cDNA or gDNA that made up the material.

Trimming cost V 2 bases and J 6 bases, with 10 bases left between them. Germline CDR1 is GTSNPN and CDR2 is SVGIG (reference sequence). This CDR3 has 12 amino acids. Measured with immunoSEQ multiplex PCR; TCRdb has only the in-frame clones, and not every one. Here the sample spans approximately 490,000 clones, about nine tenths being singletons. This chain connects TRBV30 to TRBJ1-2; D not resolved. This clonotype was obtained from a woman under 30 who had recovered from COVID-19. Sequenced material: PBMCs or T cells enriched from blood (not recorded which). CDR3 nucleotides: TGTGCCTGGAGTCGCGTAGTAAATGGCTACACCTTC. Amino acids: CAWSRVVNGYTF.